The clone carrying this T cell receptor beta chain was observed a few times. Its antigen remains unknown. Sequencing was done on patients that had shown CD8+CD57+ cell expansion by flow cytometry. Receipt of therapy had not occurred in any patient by the time of blood sampling. Germline V gene data show CDR1 as KGHDR and CDR2 as SFDVKD. There are 15 residues in the CDR3. V was trimmed by 3 bases and J by 0 bases, leaving 10 bases between them. According to the study, genomic DNA was the template for TCR beta VDJ and CDR3 profiling. In TCRdb, the reads were re-called with MiXCR into one record per CDR3 protein. The table includes under 200,000 distinct CDR3 sequences, less than 50% detected once. The data originate from a study of CD8+CD57+ T cells in acquired aplastic anemia. Overall study context: Sorted CD4+ and CD8+ cells gave an average of around 3.3 ug of DNA. Study-wide results and caveats: Fewer than 35 sequences, all CD8+ CDR3, were shared between patients and controls.

The gene calls are TRBV24-1 and TRBJ2-5; D may correspond to TRBD1 or TRBD2 (5 bases each). This sequence was found in a human donor with aplastic anemia. The sequenced material came from sorted CD4+, CD8+, or CD8+CD57+ T cells (not recorded which) from PBMCs. As DNA, the CDR3 is TGTGCCACCAGTGATGCCGGGACGGACCAAGAGACCCAGTACTTC. It yields the protein CATSDAGTDQETQYF.